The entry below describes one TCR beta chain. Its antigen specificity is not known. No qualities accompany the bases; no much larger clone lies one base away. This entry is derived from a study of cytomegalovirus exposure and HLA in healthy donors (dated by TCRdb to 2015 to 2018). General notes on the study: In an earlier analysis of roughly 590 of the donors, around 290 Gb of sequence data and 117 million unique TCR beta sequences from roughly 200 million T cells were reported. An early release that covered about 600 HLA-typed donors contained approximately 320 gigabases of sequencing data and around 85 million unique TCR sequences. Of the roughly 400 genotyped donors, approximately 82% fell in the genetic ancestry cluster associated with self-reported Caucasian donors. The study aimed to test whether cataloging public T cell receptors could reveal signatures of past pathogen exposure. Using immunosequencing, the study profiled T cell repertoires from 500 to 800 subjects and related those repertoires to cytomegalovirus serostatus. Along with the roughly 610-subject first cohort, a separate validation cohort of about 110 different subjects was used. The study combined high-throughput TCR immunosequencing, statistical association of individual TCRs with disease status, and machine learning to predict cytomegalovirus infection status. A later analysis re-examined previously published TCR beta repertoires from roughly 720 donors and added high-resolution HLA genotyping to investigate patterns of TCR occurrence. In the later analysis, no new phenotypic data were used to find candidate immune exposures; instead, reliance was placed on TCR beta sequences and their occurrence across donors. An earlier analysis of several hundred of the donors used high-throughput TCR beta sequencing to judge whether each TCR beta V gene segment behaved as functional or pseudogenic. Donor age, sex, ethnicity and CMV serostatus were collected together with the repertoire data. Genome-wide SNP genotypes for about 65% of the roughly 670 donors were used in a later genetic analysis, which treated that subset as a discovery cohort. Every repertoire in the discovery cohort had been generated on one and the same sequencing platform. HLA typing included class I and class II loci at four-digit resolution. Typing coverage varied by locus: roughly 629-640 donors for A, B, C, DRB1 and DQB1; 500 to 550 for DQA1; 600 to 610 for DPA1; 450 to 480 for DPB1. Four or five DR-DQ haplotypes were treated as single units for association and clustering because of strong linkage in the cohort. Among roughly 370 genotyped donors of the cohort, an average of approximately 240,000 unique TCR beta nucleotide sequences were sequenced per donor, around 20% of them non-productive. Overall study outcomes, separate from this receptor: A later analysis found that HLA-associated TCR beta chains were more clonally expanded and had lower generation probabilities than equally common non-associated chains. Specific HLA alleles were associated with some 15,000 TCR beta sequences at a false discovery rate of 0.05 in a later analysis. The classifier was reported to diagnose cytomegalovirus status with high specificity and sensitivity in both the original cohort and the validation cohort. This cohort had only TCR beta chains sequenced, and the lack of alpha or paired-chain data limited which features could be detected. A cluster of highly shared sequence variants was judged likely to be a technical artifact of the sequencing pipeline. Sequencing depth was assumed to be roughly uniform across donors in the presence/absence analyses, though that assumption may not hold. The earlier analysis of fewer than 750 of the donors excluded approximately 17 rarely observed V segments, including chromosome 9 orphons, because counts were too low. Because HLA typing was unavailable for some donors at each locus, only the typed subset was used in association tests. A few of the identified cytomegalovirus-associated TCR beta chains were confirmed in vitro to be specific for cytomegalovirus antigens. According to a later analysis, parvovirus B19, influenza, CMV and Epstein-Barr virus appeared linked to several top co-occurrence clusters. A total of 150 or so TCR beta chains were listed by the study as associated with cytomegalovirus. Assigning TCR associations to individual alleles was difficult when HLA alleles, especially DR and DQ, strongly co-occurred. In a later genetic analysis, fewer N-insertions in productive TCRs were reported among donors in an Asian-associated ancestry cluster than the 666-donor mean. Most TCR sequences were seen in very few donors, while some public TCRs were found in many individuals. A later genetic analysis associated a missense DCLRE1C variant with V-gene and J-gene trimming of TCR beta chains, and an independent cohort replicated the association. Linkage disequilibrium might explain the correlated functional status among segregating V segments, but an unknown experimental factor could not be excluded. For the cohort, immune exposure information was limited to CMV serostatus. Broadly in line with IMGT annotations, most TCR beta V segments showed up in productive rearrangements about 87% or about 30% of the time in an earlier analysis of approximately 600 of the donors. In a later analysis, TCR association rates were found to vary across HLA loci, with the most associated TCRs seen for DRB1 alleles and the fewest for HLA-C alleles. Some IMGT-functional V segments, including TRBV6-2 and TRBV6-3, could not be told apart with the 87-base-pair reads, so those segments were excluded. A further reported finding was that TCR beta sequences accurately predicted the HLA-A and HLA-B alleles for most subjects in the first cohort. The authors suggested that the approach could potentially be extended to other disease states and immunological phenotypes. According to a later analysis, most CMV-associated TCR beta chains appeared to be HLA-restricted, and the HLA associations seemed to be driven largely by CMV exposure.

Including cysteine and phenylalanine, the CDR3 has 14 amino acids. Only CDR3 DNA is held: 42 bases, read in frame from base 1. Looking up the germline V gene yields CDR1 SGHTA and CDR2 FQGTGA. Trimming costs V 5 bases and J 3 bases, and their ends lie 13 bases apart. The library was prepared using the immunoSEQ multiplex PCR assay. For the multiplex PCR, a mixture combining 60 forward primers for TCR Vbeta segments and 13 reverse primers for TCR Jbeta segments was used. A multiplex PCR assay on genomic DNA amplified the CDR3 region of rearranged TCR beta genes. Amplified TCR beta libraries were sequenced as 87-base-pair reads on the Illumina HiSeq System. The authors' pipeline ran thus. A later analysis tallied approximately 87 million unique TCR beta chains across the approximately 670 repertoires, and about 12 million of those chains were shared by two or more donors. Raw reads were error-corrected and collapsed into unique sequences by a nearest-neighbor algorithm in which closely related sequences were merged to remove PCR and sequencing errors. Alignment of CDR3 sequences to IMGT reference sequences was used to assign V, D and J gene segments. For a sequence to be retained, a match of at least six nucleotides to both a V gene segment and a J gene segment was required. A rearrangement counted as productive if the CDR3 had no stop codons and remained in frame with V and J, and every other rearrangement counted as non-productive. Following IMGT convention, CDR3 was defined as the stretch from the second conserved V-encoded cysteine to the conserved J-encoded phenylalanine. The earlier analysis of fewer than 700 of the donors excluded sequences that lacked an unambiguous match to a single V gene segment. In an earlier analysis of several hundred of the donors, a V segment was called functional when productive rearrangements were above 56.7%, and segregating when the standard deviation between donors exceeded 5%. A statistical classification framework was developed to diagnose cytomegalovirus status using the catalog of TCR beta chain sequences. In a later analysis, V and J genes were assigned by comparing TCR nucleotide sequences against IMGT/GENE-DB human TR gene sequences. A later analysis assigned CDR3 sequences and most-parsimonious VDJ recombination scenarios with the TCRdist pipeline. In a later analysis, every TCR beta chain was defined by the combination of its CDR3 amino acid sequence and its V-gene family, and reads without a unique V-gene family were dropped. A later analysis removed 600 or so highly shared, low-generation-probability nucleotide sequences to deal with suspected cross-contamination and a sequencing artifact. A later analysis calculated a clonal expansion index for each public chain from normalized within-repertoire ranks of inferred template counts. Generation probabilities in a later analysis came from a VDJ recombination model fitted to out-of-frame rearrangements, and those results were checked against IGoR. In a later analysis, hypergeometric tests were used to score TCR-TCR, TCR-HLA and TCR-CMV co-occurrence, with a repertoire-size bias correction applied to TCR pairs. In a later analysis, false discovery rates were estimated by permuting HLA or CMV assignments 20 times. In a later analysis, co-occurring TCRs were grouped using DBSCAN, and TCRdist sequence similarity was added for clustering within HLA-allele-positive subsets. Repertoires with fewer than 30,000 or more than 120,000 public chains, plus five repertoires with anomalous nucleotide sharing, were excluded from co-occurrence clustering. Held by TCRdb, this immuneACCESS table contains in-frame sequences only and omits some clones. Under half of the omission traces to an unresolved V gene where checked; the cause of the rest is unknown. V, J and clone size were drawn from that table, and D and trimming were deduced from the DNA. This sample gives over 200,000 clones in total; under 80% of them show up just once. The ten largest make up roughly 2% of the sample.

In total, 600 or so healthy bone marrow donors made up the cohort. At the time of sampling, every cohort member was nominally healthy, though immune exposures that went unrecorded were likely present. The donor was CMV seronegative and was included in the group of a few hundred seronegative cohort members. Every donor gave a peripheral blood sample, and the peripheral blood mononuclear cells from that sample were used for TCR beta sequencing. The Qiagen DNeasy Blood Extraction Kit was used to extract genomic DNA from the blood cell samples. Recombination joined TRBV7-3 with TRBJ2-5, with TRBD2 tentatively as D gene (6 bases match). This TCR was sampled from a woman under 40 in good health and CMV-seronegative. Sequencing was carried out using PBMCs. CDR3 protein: CASSHSGAKETQYF. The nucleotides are TGTGCCAGCAGCCATAGCGGAGCTAAAGAGACCCAGTACTTC.